The 32 T cell receptor beta chains given below trace back to one sample, sequenced in a study of shared clonotypes between healthy human individuals. The method was immunoSEQ multiplex PCR; TCRdb's version includes in-frame clones alone and lacks a portion of them. The repertoire includes about 600,000 clones, more than 95% of them detected once, and about 0.06% sits in the top ten. The sequenced material came from naive CD4+ T cells sorted from blood. Described subset: CD45RA+ positively selected. Receptors were obtained from a woman aged 25 to 39 in good health.

This clone appeared once. The gene calls are TRBV6-4 and TRBJ2-1; 12 bases are a match to TRBD2. The length of the CDR3 is 15 residues. The V gene end was trimmed by 5 bases and the J gene end by 2 bases; junction bases not matched to a gene: 1. Germline V gene data show CDR1 as MRHNA and CDR2 as SNTAGT. As DNA, the CDR3 is TGTGCCAGCAGTCTAGCGGGAGGGGCCTACAATGAGCAGTTCTTC. Amino acid sequence: CASSLAGGAYNEQFF.

The V gene is TRBV19, the J gene TRBJ1-2, with D unclear. Germline values: CDR1 LNHDA, CDR2 SQIVND (reference sequence). V lost 5 bases, J lost 0 bases, and 13 bases lay in between. There are 15 residues in the CDR3. The DNA of the CDR3 is TGTGCCAGTAGTGTACCTAGAAAATCTAACTATGGCTACACCTTC. It translates to CASSVPRKSNYGYTF.

The count of this clone is one. This chain links TRBV28 with TRBJ2-5; D might be TRBD1 or TRBD2, each matching 5 bases. The CDR3 loop spans 14 amino acids. CDR1 and CDR2 (germline): MDHEN, SYDVKM. The V gene lost 5 bases and the J gene lost 5 bases, with 15 bases spanning the gap. CDR3 nucleotide sequence: TGTGCCAGCAGTGGACCCCGGGACGGGGAGACCCAGTACTTC. It translates to CASSGPRDGETQYF.

The rearrangement joins TRBV28 to TRBJ1-5, with 8 bases lining up with TRBD1. The CDR3 covers 15 residues. V shed 5 bases, J shed 4 bases, and the junction held 7 bases outside the gene matches. In germline, CDR1 is MDHEN, CDR2 SYDVKM. The CDR3 region has the DNA TGTGCCAGCAGTACATCCGGGACAGGTAATCAGCCCCAGCATTTT. This sequence encodes CASSTSGTGNQPQHF. The full variable domain, completed using reference TRBV28 and TRBJ1-5, is DVKVTQSSRYLVKRTGEKVFLECVQDMDHENMFWYRQDPGLGLRLIYFSYDVKMKEKGDIPEGYSVSREKKERFSLILESASTNQTSMYLCASSTSGTGNQPQHFGDGTRLSIL.

The V gene is TRBV18, the J gene TRBJ1-5; 8 bases are a match to TRBD1. The CDR3 has 14 residues. The ends lost 3 bases at V and 4 bases at J; junction bases unmatched: 2. Germline lookup yields CDR1 KGHSH and CDR2 LQKENI. The CDR3 protein is CASSPRGPNQPQHF. CDR3 DNA sequence: TGTGCCAGCTCACCCAGGGGGCCGAATCAGCCCCAGCATTTT.

The J gene is TRBJ2-3, the V gene TRBV5-1; tentative D call: TRBD2 (7 bases). Germline V CDR1 and CDR2: SGHRS, YFSETQ. This CDR3 contains 14 residues. Trimming pared 5 bases from V and 0 bases from J, leaving 10 bases between. The CDR3 is CASRGGQSTDTQYF. In nucleotides, the CDR3 is TGCGCCAGCAGGGGGGGGCAAAGCACAGATACGCAGTATTTT. The full variable domain, with the rest looked up from reference TRBV5-1 and TRBJ2-3, is KAGVTQTPRYLIKTRGQQVTLSCSPISGHRSVSWYQQTPGQGLQFLFEYFSETQRNKGNFPGRFSGRQFSNSRSEMNVSTLELGDSALYLCASRGGQSTDTQYFGPGTRLTVL.

The genes are TRBV29-1 and TRBJ2-5; 8 nucleotides match TRBD2. The CDR3 contains 12 residues. V shed 5 bases and J 3 bases; nucleotides not matched to a gene: 2. Germline values: CDR1 SQVTM, CDR2 ANQGSEA. CDR3 region: CSVPRGEETQYF. For the CDR3, the DNA is TGCAGCGTTCCGCGGGGGGAAGAGACCCAGTACTTC. The full variable domain, completed using reference TRBV29-1 and TRBJ2-5, is SAVISQKPSRDICQRGTSLTIQCQVDSQVTMMFWYRQQPGQSLTLIATANQGSEATYESGFVIDKFPISRPNLTFSTLTVSNMSPEDSSIYLCSVPRGEETQYFGPGTRLLVL.

V is TRBV7-8 and J is TRBJ2-7; D is unclear. The CDR3 runs to 14 residues. V gave up 3 bases and J gave up 2 bases, with 11 bases separating them. Germline V lookup: CDR1 SGHVS, CDR2 FQNEAQ. The CDR3, as DNA: TGTGCCAGCAGCTTGGCAGGACCTCCCTACGAGCAGTACTTC. Amino acid sequence: CASSLAGPPYEQYF. Complete variable domain (other parts from reference TRBV7-8 and TRBJ2-7): GAGVSQSPRYKVAKRGQDVALRCDPISGHVSLFWYQQALGQGPEFLTYFQNEAQLDKSGLPSDRFFAERPEGSVSTLKIQRTQQEDSAVYLCASSLAGPPYEQYFGPGTRLTVT.

The genes are TRBV9 and TRBJ2-7; the match to TRBD2 covers 11 bases. CDR1 and CDR2 (germline): SGDLS, YYNGEE. V was clipped by 4 bases and J by 2 bases; unmatched bases: 5. The CDR3 spans 15 residues. The CDR3 loop is CASSPGTSGPYEQYF. As DNA, the CDR3 is TGTGCCAGCAGCCCCGGGACTAGCGGACCCTACGAGCAGTACTTC.

The chain joins TRBV5-4 to TRBJ2-5; 10 nucleotides agree with TRBD2. The germline CDR1 and CDR2 sequences are SGHNT and YYREEE (reference sequence). Trimming removed 5 bases from V and 4 bases from J; junction bases left unmatched: 5. This CDR3 region has 14 residues. CDR3 loop: CASRPAGGPETQYF. The CDR3 DNA follows: TGTGCCAGCAGACCAGCGGGAGGGCCAGAGACCCAGTACTTC.

The chain has TRBV2 and TRBJ1-2; D is unresolved. The CDR3 spans 13 residues. Germline V gene data show CDR1 as SNHLY and CDR2 as FYNNEI. Trimming took off 3 bases at V and 7 bases at J, with 12 bases between the two ends. CDR3 amino acids: CASSDKGWVGYTF. In nucleotides, the CDR3 is TGTGCCAGCAGTGATAAAGGGTGGGTTGGCTACACCTTC.

The chain couples TRBV28 to TRBJ2-1; TRBD1 matches at 7 bases. This CDR3 contains 15 residues. V gave up 5 bases and J gave up 7 bases; unmatched junction bases: 11. Germline loops: CDR1 MDHEN, CDR2 SYDVKM. CDR3 bases: TGTGCCAGCAGTCTCAGGGGTAGGGGGCGGAATGAGCAGTTCTTC. Protein: CASSLRGRGRNEQFF.

V usage is TRBV7-3 and J usage is TRBJ2-1; D uncertain. Germline V gives CDR1 SGHTA, CDR2 FQGTGA. This CDR3 contains 12 residues. Trimming cost V 5 bases and J 6 bases, with 8 bases left between them. CDR3 DNA: TGTGCCAGCAGCCTCGACTTCAATGAGCAGTTCTTC. Amino acid sequence: CASSLDFNEQFF.

J is TRBJ1-2 and V is TRBV7-6; 10 bases map to TRBD1. This CDR3 is 14 amino acids long. With V trimmed by 3 bases and J by 7 bases, 5 bases remained unmatched. In germline, CDR1 is SGHVS, CDR2 FNYEAQ. The CDR3 DNA reads TGTGCCAGCAGCTTTGGGACAGGGGATGGTGGCTACACCTTC. Protein product: CASSFGTGDGGYTF.

The chain uses TRBV7-9 and TRBJ2-2; D may correspond to TRBD1 or TRBD2 (5 bases each). Trimming pared 6 bases from V and 1 base from J, leaving 15 bases between. The germline V gene encodes CDR1 SEHNR and CDR2 FQNEAQ (reference sequence). The CDR3 extends over 16 amino acids. CDR3 region: CASRSGTTRNTGELFF. The CDR3 DNA is TGTGCCAGCAGATCCGGGACCACTAGGAACACCGGGGAGCTGTTTTTT. The full variable domain, with the rest looked up from reference TRBV7-9 and TRBJ2-2, is DTGVSQNPRHKITKRGQNVTFRCDPISEHNRLYWYRQTLGQGPEFLTYFQNEAQLEKSRLLSDRFSAERPKGSFSTLEIQRTEQGDSAMYLCASRSGTTRNTGELFFGEGSRLTVL.

The V call is TRBV6-1, the J call TRBJ2-7; 9 bases line up with TRBD2. The CDR3 runs to 15 residues. J was trimmed by 2 bases and V by 5 bases; bases with no gene match: 7. The germline V gene encodes CDR1 MNHNS and CDR2 SASEGT. CDR3: CASSNSGSPPYEQYF. The DNA for the CDR3 is TGTGCCAGCAGTAATAGCGGGAGCCCCCCCTACGAGCAGTACTTC.

The chain combines TRBV6-6 with TRBJ2-2; TRBD2 matches at 10 bases. The germline gives CDR1 MNHNY, CDR2 SVGAGI (reference sequence). This CDR3 spans 16 amino acids. The ends lost 2 bases at V and 6 bases at J; junction bases unmatched: 6. The CDR3 bases are TGTGCCAGCAGTTACAGACTAGCGGGCTCGGCCGGGGAGCTGTTTTTT. Its protein product is CASSYRLAGSAGELFF.

The rearrangement joins TRBV11-2 to TRBJ1-3, with a weak D call TRBD1 (5 bases). The V and J ends lost 2 bases and 0 bases respectively, with 14 bases between them. Per the germline V gene, CDR1 is SGHAT and CDR2 is FQNNGV. CDR3 length: 17 residues. CDR3 in DNA: TGTGCCAGCAGCTTAACGCCCCGGGGGAGCTCTGGAAACACCATATATTTT. Its protein is CASSLTPRGSSGNTIYF.

The chain has TRBV7-9 and TRBJ2-7; D remains unclear. CDR3 size: 12 residues. Trimming removed 1 base from V and 6 bases from J, with 7 bases in between. The V gene's germline CDR1 is SEHNR and CDR2 FQNEAQ (reference sequence). CDR3 nucleotide sequence: TGTGCCAGCAGCTTAGTGTCACTCGAGCAGTACTTC. Its translation is CASSLVSLEQYF.

The rearrangement joins TRBV11-2 to TRBJ1-3; D possibly corresponds to TRBD1 (5 bases). Per the germline V gene, CDR1 is SGHAT and CDR2 is FQNNGV. The ends were cut back, 8 bases at V and 4 bases at J, with 9 bases in the middle. The CDR3 totals 12 residues. CDR3 in amino acids: CASVGPGNTIYF. The CDR3 DNA is TGTGCCAGCGTGGGACCCGGAAACACCATATATTTT.

CDR3 bases: TGTGCCAGTAGTATATTAGCGGGGGGAAACTACGATACGCAGTATTTT. This codes for CASSILAGGNYDTQYF. This chain connects TRBV19 to TRBJ2-3, with 10 bases that match TRBD2. Trimming cost V 2 bases and J 6 bases; bases outside gene matches: 8. From germline, CDR1 is LNHDA and CDR2 SQIVND (reference sequence). The CDR3 is 16 amino acids.

CDR3 in amino acids: CASSFNRDSYEQYF. CDR3 sequence (DNA): TGTGCCAGCAGTTTTAACAGGGACTCCTACGAGCAGTACTTC. The J gene is TRBJ2-7, the V gene TRBV7-6; D perhaps matches TRBD1 (6 bases). Per the germline V gene, CDR1 is SGHVS and CDR2 is FNYEAQ. Deletions cut 6 bases from V and 0 bases from J, with 12 bases between. The CDR3 is 14 amino acids.

The chain links TRBV4-2 to TRBJ1-4; D might be TRBD1 (5 bases). Germline loops: CDR1 LGHNA, CDR2 YNFKEQ. The CDR3 has 16 residues. With 0 bases removed from V and 0 bases from J, the gap between germline ends came to 8 bases. CDR3 in DNA: TGTGCCAGCAGCCAAGATCGAGGGGCAACTAATGAAAAACTGTTTTTT. As protein: CASSQDRGATNEKLFF.

This chain uses TRBV18 with TRBJ2-7, with D unresolved. The CDR3 length is 15 residues. CDR1 and CDR2 (germline): KGHSH, LQKENI. Trimming cost V 1 base and J 6 bases, with 16 bases left between them. The CDR3 DNA sequence: TGTGCCAGCTCACCACGGACGGAAAAAATGGGCGAGCAGTACTTC. This encodes CASSPRTEKMGEQYF.

The chain employs TRBV27 and TRBJ1-2; maybe TRBD1 (6 bases). Germline-derived CDR1 and CDR2 are MNHEY and SMNVEV (reference sequence). Deletions cut 2 bases from V and 7 bases from J, with 11 bases between. The CDR3 has 13 residues. The CDR3 DNA follows: TGTGCCAGCAGTTTAATCACAGGGTTTGGCTACACCTTC. As protein: CASSLITGFGYTF.

The chain has TRBV19 and TRBJ2-6, with 8 bases identical to TRBD1. CDR3 length: 17 residues. After removal of 4 bases from V and 4 bases from J, the junction contained 9 bases not matched to a gene. Germline loops: CDR1 LNHDA, CDR2 SQIVND (reference sequence). The CDR3 DNA is TGTGCCAGTAGTAGGGACAGGACAAGGCCCGGGGCCAACGTCCTGACTTTC. Translated: CASSRDRTRPGANVLTF.

V usage is TRBV2 and J usage is TRBJ2-4; D ambiguous. This CDR3 comprises 11 residues. Trimming shortened V by 3 bases and J by 5 bases, and 2 bases separated the two germline ends. Germline values: CDR1 SNHLY, CDR2 FYNNEI. CDR3 DNA sequence: TGTGCCAGCAGTGACGAAAACATTCAGTACTTC. This encodes CASSDENIQYF.

The genes are TRBV6-6 and TRBJ1-1; 8 bases match TRBD1. Germline V lookup: CDR1 MNHNY, CDR2 SVGAGI (reference sequence). This CDR3 is 12 amino acids long. J was trimmed by 9 bases and V by 5 bases; bases with no gene match: 5. CDR3 loop: CASSARDRKAFF. CDR3 sequence (DNA): TGTGCCAGCAGTGCTAGGGACAGGAAAGCTTTCTTT.

The rearrangement links TRBV11-3 to TRBJ2-3; TRBD2 agrees at 10 bases. From germline, CDR1 is SGHNT and CDR2 YENEEA. This CDR3 has 16 residues. J lost 6 bases, V lost 4 bases, and 10 bases had no gene match. The CDR3: CASSSTGTSESDTQYF. The CDR3 DNA reads TGTGCCAGCAGCTCGACCGGGACTAGCGAGTCGGATACGCAGTATTTT.

Concerning this clone itself: One end of the junction varies from germline; a read error may be responsible. The chain links TRBV11-2 to TRBJ1-5, with D maybe TRBD1 (5 bases). The CDR3 is 13 amino acids. Germline CDR1 and CDR2: SGHAT and FQNNGV. Here the CDR3 reads CASSLATGDGPIF. The CDR3 DNA reads as TGTGCCAGCAGCTTAGCTACAGGCGACGGACCCATCTTT. Based on the CDR3 plus reference TRBV11-2 and TRBJ1-5, the full variable domain is EAGVAQSPRYKIIEKRQSVAFWCNPISGHATLYWYQQILGQGPKLLIQFQNNGVVDDSQLPKDRFSAERLKGVDSTLKIQPAKLEDSAVYLCASSLATGDGPIFGDGTRLSIL.

The chain is built from TRBV5-1 and TRBJ2-7; D might be TRBD2 (5 bases). Between the trimmed V and J ends, which lost 0 bases and 4 bases, there was a span of 20 bases. Germline assignment: CDR1 SGHRS and CDR2 YFSETQ. The CDR3 loop spans 17 amino acids. This chain's CDR3 is CASSLGTRTSWGYEQYF. The CDR3 DNA sequence: TGCGCCAGCAGCTTGGGAACTCGGACTTCCTGGGGTTACGAGCAGTACTTC.

This sequence joins TRBV7-2 and TRBJ1-4, with a possible D match to TRBD1 (5 bases). V lost 9 bases to trimming and J lost 4 bases, with 12 bases between them. Per the germline V gene, CDR1 is SGHTA and CDR2 is FQGNSA. This CDR3 comprises 13 residues. The DNA of the CDR3 is TGTGCCAGGAAACAGGTTAGTAATGAAAAACTGTTTTTT. Encoded protein: CARKQVSNEKLFF.